What follows are 14 T cell receptor beta chains derived from one specimen sequenced in a study of spatial heterogeneity in lung cancer. The study, taken as a whole, reports: Intratumoral expanded alpha and beta TCR counts were found to track tumor mutation counts.

TCRdb re-called the 5' RACE reads with MiXCR, one entry per CDR3 protein. Altogether about 1,000 distinct CDR3 sequences are present, less than 40% being singletons, with the ten largest covering about 20%. Sample time point: sample taken at primary tumor resection. Their antigen targets remain unknown. The sequencing here drew on lung tumor tissue, taken at surgery. Receptors were obtained from a male donor with early-stage non-small cell lung cancer.

The chain carries TRBV28 and TRBJ2-3; TRBD2 matches 10 bases. Trimming took 5 bases from V and 1 from J; bases not matched to a gene: 6. This CDR3 has 16 amino acids. Per the germline V gene, CDR1 is MDHEN and CDR2 is SYDVKM. Written as DNA, the CDR3 is TGTGCCAGCAGTGCCCCCGGGACTAGCGGCACAGATACGCAGTATTTT. This gives the protein CASSAPGTSGTDTQYF.

This clonotype is judged medium-sized. The CDR3 end shows no conserved phenylalanine or tryptophan, and so a read error is likely. This sequence joins TRBV14 and TRBJ2-3; the D is unclear. The CDR3 totals 13 residues. Trimming took 1 base from V and 3 from J, leaving 5 bases between them. Germline V gives CDR1 SGHDN, CDR2 FVKESK. The CDR3 DNA follows: TGTGCCAGCAGCCAAGTTCATACAGATACGCAGTATTCT. Encoded protein: CASSQVHTDTQYS.

The sample holds a few counts of this clonotype. The rearrangement uses TRBV5-1 and TRBJ1-1; D perhaps matches TRBD1 (6 bases). Germline V lookup: CDR1 SGHRS, CDR2 YFSETQ. V lost 0 bases and J 5 bases, leaving 20 bases between the germline ends. The CDR3 length is 17 residues. CDR3 sequence reads: CASSLGRLTQGGTEAFF. The CDR3 nucleotides are TGCGCCAGCAGCTTGGGCCGCCTTACACAGGGCGGGACTGAAGCTTTCTTT.

Judged by abundance, this clonotype is medium-sized. The V and J genes are TRBV2 and TRBJ2-7; TRBD1 agrees at 7 bases. In germline, CDR1 is SNHLY, CDR2 FYNNEI. V shed 6 bases and J 2 bases; nucleotides not matched to a gene: 10. The CDR3 runs to 15 residues. CDR3 loop: CASRRGPASAYEQYF. CDR3 bases: TGTGCCAGCAGGAGGGGGCCAGCATCGGCCTACGAGCAGTACTTC. The whole variable domain, filled in from reference TRBV2 and TRBJ2-7, reads EPEVTQTPSHQVTQMGQEVILRCVPISNHLYFYWYRQILGQKVEFLVSFYNNEISEKSEIFDDQFSVERPDGSNFTLKIRSTKLEDSAMYFCASRRGPASAYEQYFGPGTRLTVT.

By share, this clonotype ranks as medium-sized. This chain connects TRBV28 to TRBJ2-6; D gene uncertain. Between the trimmed V and J ends, which lost 3 bases and 4 bases, there was a span of 10 bases. Looked up from germline, CDR1 is MDHEN and CDR2 is SYDVKM. The CDR3 spans 15 residues. The CDR3 sequence is CASSLGQAGANVLTF. CDR3 bases: TGTGCCAGCAGTTTGGGTCAGGCCGGGGCCAACGTCCTGACTTTC.

The chain employs TRBV27 and TRBJ1-1; 7 bases agree with TRBD1. V lost 7 bases and J lost 3; bases outside the gene matches: 2. Per the germline V gene, CDR1 is MNHEY and CDR2 is SMNVEV (reference sequence). This CDR3 spans 12 amino acids. CDR3 residues: CASTQGDTEAFF. CDR3 nucleotides: TGTGCCAGCACCCAGGGGGACACTGAAGCTTTCTTT.

The V call is TRBV5-1, the J call TRBJ2-7; TRBD2 aligns across 9 bases. The CDR3 length is 14 residues. The V segment lost 0 bases and the J segment 6 bases; nucleotides outside the gene matches: 4. CDR1 is SGHRS and CDR2 is YFSETQ in the germline V gene. The CDR3: CASSLEVTSGEQYF. The CDR3 bases are TGCGCCAGCAGCTTGGAAGTGACTAGCGGCGAGCAGTACTTC.

The chain recombines TRBV6-5 with TRBJ2-7; D remains unclear. V was cut by 6 bases and J by 7 bases, with 22 bases left in between. Germline assignment: CDR1 MNHEY and CDR2 SVGAGI. This CDR3 has 15 residues. In DNA form, the CDR3 reads TGTGCCAGCAGCTCCTACTCATCGGCCCTGGGGGAGCAGTACTTC. This sequence encodes CASSSYSSALGEQYF.

A remark on this clonotype: The CDR3 end shows no conserved phenylalanine or tryptophan, and so a read error is likely. The genes are TRBV20-1 and TRBJ1-1, with D possibly TRBD1 on 5 matching bases. Germline V lookup: CDR1 DFQATT, CDR2 SNEGSKA (reference sequence). With 5 bases removed from V and 1 base from J, the gap between germline ends came to 14 bases. The CDR3 is 14 residues long. CDR3 nucleotides: TGCAGTGCTGGGAAGACAGTTGCGAACACTGAAGCTTTCTTA. This codes for CSAGKTVANTEAFL.

This clonotype qualifies as medium-sized. This chain joins TRBV14 and TRBJ2-1; 9 positions match TRBD1. J lost 5 bases, V lost 3 bases, and 8 bases had no gene match. The germline gives CDR1 SGHDN, CDR2 FVKESK. The CDR3 runs 16 residues. As DNA, the CDR3 is TGTGCCAGCAGCCAGGTTCCGGGACAGGGAGACAATGAGCAGTTCTTC. Translated: CASSQVPGQGDNEQFF.

The rearrangement joins TRBV7-2 to TRBJ2-2; weak D call: TRBD1 (5 bases). Trimming removed 2 bases from V and 9 bases from J, with 10 bases in between. The CDR3 spans 13 residues. Germline CDR1 and CDR2: SGHTA and FQGNSA. CDR3 in amino acids: CASSLQGDRELFF. The CDR3 nucleotides read TGTGCCAGCAGCTTACAGGGTGACCGGGAGCTGTTTTTT.

This clonotype has only a few counts. The rearrangement joins TRBV3-1 to TRBJ2-5; D remains unclear. CDR3 size: 12 residues. Trimming took 3 bases from V and 1 from J, leaving 3 bases between them. CDR1 is LGHDT and CDR2 is YNNKEL in the germline V gene (reference sequence). The chain's CDR3 is CASSQIQETQYF. As DNA, the CDR3 is TGTGCCAGCAGCCAGATCCAAGAGACCCAGTACTTC.

The chain is built from TRBV5-1 and TRBJ1-1, with 8 bases identical to TRBD1. V was pared by 0 bases and J by 3 bases, with 10 bases of the junction left unmatched. CDR3 size: 17 residues. The germline gives CDR1 SGHRS, CDR2 YFSETQ. The CDR3 loop is CASSLEGDRLAYTEAFF. The CDR3 DNA is TGCGCCAGCAGCTTGGAGGGGGACAGGTTGGCGTACACTGAAGCTTTCTTT.

This clonotype is termed large. This chain joins TRBV7-2 and TRBJ2-7; D not certain. In germline, CDR1 is SGHTA, CDR2 FQGNSA. Between the trimmed V and J ends, which lost 4 bases and 3 bases, there was a span of 4 bases. The CDR3 consists of 11 residues. The CDR3 loop reads CASSSRYEQYF. As DNA, the CDR3 is TGTGCCAGCAGCTCACGCTACGAGCAGTACTTC.